This T cell receptor beta chain comes out of a study of blood T cell repertoires in COVID-19. As handled by the study authors: Reference gene primers were amplified, and this amplification served to estimate nucleated cell counts. Clones were read by immunoSEQ multiplex PCR, and TCRdb kept only the in-frame ones, dropping some. V and J calls and clone size are given by that table; D and trimming were obtained from the DNA. The table lists roughly 150,000 clones, about 80% of them singletons. Participants were aged about 18 to 90 years, lived in over 20 US areas, and enrolled virtually. Self-reported history from a screening survey and questionnaire set each donor's cohort. The recovered donors of Cohort 3 showed two negative PCRs, clearance, or symptom resolution. Germline-derived CDR1 and CDR2 are MNHEY and SMNVEV (reference sequence). The CDR3 runs to 13 residues. Trimming took 3 bases from V and 10 from J, leaving 10 bases between them.

The sequenced material came from PBMCs or T cells enriched from blood (not recorded which). The rearrangement links TRBV27 to TRBJ1-6, with D perhaps TRBD1 (6 bases). The receptor's source is a woman aged 55-69 years who had recovered from COVID-19. The CDR3 DNA is TGTGCCAGCAGTTTCCTCAGGGGCTCACCCCTCCACTTT. Translating gives CASSFLRGSPLHF.